The source of this TCR beta chain is a study of blood T cell repertoires in COVID-19. Study-level background: From the United States, Italy and Spain came samples of acute and convalescent COVID-19. Sources were T cells, B-cell-depleted T cells, or PBMCs; the material itself was cDNA or gDNA.

TCRdb's copy holds only in-frame clones and misses some; the assay was immunoSEQ multiplex PCR. The sample lists 200,000 to 250,000 clones; roughly 84% were seen once. V dropped 5 bases and J dropped 2; count of bases not matched to a gene: 2. Per the germline V gene, CDR1 is SGHTA and CDR2 is FQGNSA. The CDR3 consists of 15 residues. The chain links TRBV7-2 to TRBJ2-5, with 13 positions matching TRBD2. The source material was peripheral blood. The TCR comes from a woman older than 75 with acute or convalescent COVID-19. The CDR3 nucleotides are TGTGCCAGCAGCACGGGACTAGCGGGGCAAGAGACCCAGTACTTC. This encodes CASSTGLAGQETQYF.